The 30 T cell receptor beta chains below all came from one sample that was sequenced in a study of blood T cells in healthy people across ages (dated by TCRdb to 2014 to 2015). The library relied on 5' RACE. This sample was sequenced with an Illumina HiSeq 2500. The second PCR ran for roughly 6 to 11 cycles and used a J-beta primer mix along with a sample-barcoded 5' primer. The public reads were quality trimmed at Q25 with fastp and then assembled into clones with MiXCR by TCRdb, keeping productive beta chains. Here each entry gathers all rows of one CDR3 protein and keeps the most common genes and DNA. In all, the sample holds more than 1,400,000 distinct CDR3 sequences, and approximately 40% of those were seen once. The ten largest account for 6.5% to 10% of the sample. The material sequenced was blood. The source is a woman aged 18-35 years in good health.

Concerning this clonotype itself: Given a much more abundant clone one base away, this may be a read error. This chain connects TRBV7-9 to TRBJ2-5; weak D call: TRBD1 (6 bases). TRBJ2-7 matches the DNA end more closely, so the J call is doubtful. This CDR3 contains 14 residues. Looked up from germline, CDR1 is SEHNR and CDR2 is FQNEAQ (reference sequence). As DNA, the CDR3 is TGTGCCAGCAGCTTAAACAGGGAATCCTACGAGCAGTACTTC. As protein: CASSLNRESYEQYF.

In its sample, this clonotype was seen a few times. The rearrangement uses TRBV20-1 and TRBJ2-7; 7 bases match TRBD2. The CDR3 consists of 11 residues. Germline V gives CDR1 DFQATT, CDR2 SNEGSKA (reference sequence). V gave up 5 bases and J gave up 11 bases; unmatched junction bases: 9. The chain's CDR3 is CSAGGVSLEYF. The CDR3 coding sequence is TGCAGTGCTGGGGGGGTCTCCCTCGAGTACTTC.

This rearrangement joins TRBV4-1 to TRBJ1-1; D perhaps matches TRBD1 (5 bases). This CDR3 is built from 15 residues. Germline values: CDR1 MGHRA, CDR2 YSYEKL. V was pared by 0 bases and J by 5 bases, with 13 bases between. In nucleotides, the CDR3 is TGCGCCAGCAGCCAAGAGGGGACCATGGGGACTGAAGCTTTCTTT. Its protein product is CASSQEGTMGTEAFF.

The V and J genes are TRBV27 and TRBJ2-6, with D unresolved. The CDR3 covers 13 residues. V was clipped by 5 bases and J by 3 bases, with 5 bases between them. Germline V lookup: CDR1 MNHEY, CDR2 SMNVEV (reference sequence). CDR3 residues: CASSMVGANVLTF. The CDR3 DNA follows: TGTGCCAGCAGTATGGTTGGGGCCAACGTCCTGACTTTC.

The rearrangement joins TRBV7-9 to TRBJ2-1; the D gene is possibly TRBD2 (6 bases). The CDR3 has 13 amino acids. With 5 bases removed from V and 15 bases from J, the gap between germline ends came to 20 bases. CDR1 and CDR2 (germline): SEHNR, FQNEAQ (reference sequence). In nucleotides, the CDR3 is TGTGCCAGCAGCGCCCCTCGCGGGACTGGGTTGTTCTTC. Its protein is CASSAPRGTGLFF.

This clonotype was counted only a few times. The rearrangement links TRBV7-9 to TRBJ2-4; 10 positions match TRBD1. Germline assignment: CDR1 SEHNR and CDR2 FQNEAQ (reference sequence). The CDR3 has 17 amino acids. V trimming: 2 bases; J trimming: 2 bases; junction bases outside the gene matches: 6. The CDR3 spells CASSLKGTGVSKNIQYF. DNA for the CDR3: TGTGCCAGCAGCTTAAAGGGGACAGGGGTTTCCAAAAACATTCAGTACTTC.

This clonotype has only a few counts. The chain carries TRBV2 and TRBJ2-7; a possible D gene is TRBD2 (6 bases). The V gene lost 8 bases and the J gene lost 3 bases, with 8 bases spanning the gap. The CDR3 has 11 residues. Germline lookup yields CDR1 SNHLY and CDR2 FYNNEI. CDR3 sequence reads: CASVSGYEQYF. CDR3 bases: TGTGCCAGCGTTAGCGGCTACGAGCAGTACTTC.

The chain employs TRBV7-9 and TRBJ2-3; a possible D gene is TRBD2 (6 bases). Germline-derived CDR1 and CDR2 are SEHNR and FQNEAQ (reference sequence). V lost 5 bases to trimming and J lost 1 base, with 13 bases between them. The CDR3 totals 15 residues. The CDR3 loop is CASSPGATGTDTQYF. DNA for the CDR3: TGTGCCAGCAGCCCGGGAGCTACCGGCACAGATACGCAGTATTTT.

This clonotype was picked up a small number of times. The chain is built from TRBV3-1 and TRBJ2-1, with D tentatively TRBD1 (5 bases). Germline values: CDR1 LGHDT, CDR2 YNNKEL (reference sequence). The V end lost 4 bases, the J end lost 1 base, and 17 bases lay between the germline ends. The CDR3 spans 17 residues. CDR3 nucleotides: TGTGCCAGCAGCCCCCGGACATCCTTACGTTCCTACAATGAGCAGTTCTTC. As protein: CASSPRTSLRSYNEQFF.

The CDR3 reads CASSRGQPLREQYF. In DNA form, the CDR3 reads TGTGCCAGCAGTAGGGGGCAGCCACTTCGCGAGCAGTACTTC. The chain carries TRBV6-1 and TRBJ2-7; 7 bases line up with TRBD1. The J segment lost 6 bases and the V segment lost 5 bases, leaving 10 bases of the junction unmatched. The CDR3 extends over 14 amino acids. The germline V gene has CDR1 MNHNS and CDR2 SASEGT.

This clonotype was observed a few times. A much more abundant neighbour one base away suggests this may be a read error. This rearrangement joins TRBV7-2 to TRBJ2-1; perhaps TRBD2 as D (6 bases). The J call is uncertain, as TRBJ2-7 better fits the DNA end. Germline lookup yields CDR1 SGHTA and CDR2 FQGNSA. This CDR3 is built from 15 residues. Here the CDR3 reads CASSPGESSYNEQYF. The CDR3 DNA follows: TGTGCCAGCAGCCCGGGGGAGAGCTCCTACAATGAGCAGTACTTC.

This clonotype was recorded a few times. The chain joins TRBV29-1 to TRBJ1-2; weak D call: TRBD1 (5 bases). Per the germline V gene, CDR1 is SQVTM and CDR2 is ANQGSEA. V lost 6 bases, J lost 6 bases, and 20 bases lay in between. This CDR3 is 14 amino acids long. CDR3 protein: CSVGEDRDLDGYTF. In DNA form, the CDR3 reads TGCAGCGTAGGGGAGGACCGGGACCTCGATGGCTACACCTTC.

CDR3 bases: TGTGCCATCGGTGTGGAGGGGGTTGGCGGGAATGAGCAGTTCTTC. Its protein is CAIGVEGVGGNEQFF. The J gene is TRBJ2-1, the V gene TRBV10-3; D is tentatively TRBD1 or TRBD2 (6 bases each). CDR1 ENHRY and CDR2 SYGVKD come from the germline V gene. Trimming left V 8 bases short and J 7 bases short, with 21 bases between. The CDR3 runs 15 residues.

This clonotype has more than one count but fewer than ten. This chain connects TRBV12-3 or TRBV12-4 to TRBJ2-7; no firm D call. The CDR3 contains 17 residues. Trimming shortened V by 2 bases and J by 6 bases, and 23 bases separated the two germline ends. The chain's CDR3 is CASSLPRGPMAVGEQYF. CDR3 DNA sequence: TGTGCCAGCAGTTTACCCCGTGGCCCGATGGCGGTAGGCGAGCAGTACTTC.

This clonotype turned up a few times. The chain employs TRBV12-3 or TRBV12-4 and TRBJ1-2, with D perhaps TRBD1 (5 bases). The CDR3 covers 13 residues. Trimming stripped 3 bases from V and 6 bases from J, with 11 bases between. The CDR3 DNA is TGTGCCAGCAGTTTGGGCAGGGCGAATGGCTACACCTTC. Translating it yields CASSLGRANGYTF.

The V gene is TRBV30, the J gene TRBJ2-7, with D perhaps matching TRBD1 or TRBD2 (6 bases each). CDR3 length: 12 residues. Germline V CDR1 and CDR2: GTSNPN, SVGIG (reference sequence). V shed 6 bases and J shed 4 bases, with 13 bases lying between them. The CDR3 coding sequence is TGTGCCTGCGGGGGCTGGGATTACGAGCAGTACTTC. Translated, it gives CACGGWDYEQYF.

The chain has TRBV9 and TRBJ2-1; 11 bases fit TRBD1. CDR3 length: 15 residues. The germline V gene has CDR1 SGDLS and CDR2 YYNGEE. V gave up 0 bases and J gave up 10 bases; unmatched junction bases: 6. CDR3 nucleotide sequence: TGTGCCAGCAGCGTAGACGGACAGGGGGCCTACGAGCAGTTCTTC. Encoded protein: CASSVDGQGAYEQFF.

Comment on this clonotype: A much bigger clone sits one base away, suggesting this may be a read error. The chain couples TRBV29-1 to TRBJ2-5, with TRBD2 identical over 14 bases. The J call may be mistaken, given a closer DNA end match to TRBJ2-1. This CDR3 spans 18 amino acids. Per germline, CDR1 SQVTM and CDR2 ANQGSEA. The CDR3 here is CSVEDSGLAGVSQETQFF. CDR3 nucleotides: TGCAGCGTTGAAGACTCGGGACTAGCGGGAGTAAGCCAAGAGACCCAGTTCTTC.

The V and J genes are TRBV3-1 and TRBJ2-7; the D call may be TRBD1 or TRBD2 (5 bases each). Trimming shortened V by 3 bases and J by 2 bases, and 11 bases separated the two germline ends. Germline V gives CDR1 LGHDT, CDR2 YNNKEL (reference sequence). The CDR3 has 14 residues. CDR3 bases: TGTGCCAGCAGCCAGCCGACGGGACCCTACGAGCAGTACTTC. Its translation: CASSQPTGPYEQYF.

The chain's CDR3 is CASSLWTGEQYF. As DNA, the CDR3 is TGTGCCAGCAGTTTATGGACTGGCGAGCAGTACTTC. The V call is TRBV28, the J call TRBJ2-7; D not certain. The germline V gene encodes CDR1 MDHEN and CDR2 SYDVKM. V was trimmed by 0 bases and J by 6 bases, leaving 6 bases between them. This CDR3 comprises 12 residues.

This clonotype has just a few counts. V usage is TRBV6-1 and J usage is TRBJ2-6, with D unresolved. V was clipped by 11 bases and J by 0 bases, with 14 bases between them. This CDR3 spans 15 amino acids. Germline V gene sequence: CDR1 MNHNS, CDR2 SASEGT. For the CDR3, the DNA is TGTGCCTCCTGGGCAGGAATCTCTGGGGCCAACGTCCTGACTTTC. Protein sequence: CASWAGISGANVLTF.

As concerns this clonotype: One base away lies a much larger clone, so this may be a sequencing read error. V and J are TRBV9 and TRBJ2-5; a possible D gene is TRBD2 (5 bases). This CDR3 region has 12 residues. The germline gives CDR1 SGDLS, CDR2 YYNGEE. The CDR3, as DNA: TGTGGCAGCAGCGGATCTAATTCTGAGCAGTACTTC. The encoded protein is CGSSGSNSEQYF.

This clonotype was seen repeatedly, ten times or more. The V and J genes are TRBV20-1 and TRBJ2-7; D may match TRBD1 or TRBD2 (5 bases each). Germline values: CDR1 DFQATT, CDR2 SNEGSKA (reference sequence). With 8 bases removed from V and 3 bases from J, the gap between germline ends came to 17 bases. The CDR3 spans 13 residues. The CDR3 sequence: CSISEGFGYEQYF. Here the CDR3 DNA reads TGCAGTATTTCCGAGGGGTTCGGCTACGAGCAGTACTTC.

This chain links TRBV28 with TRBJ2-1; TRBD1 is a possible D gene (6 bases). Trimming stripped 8 bases from V and 8 bases from J, with 13 bases between. Germline V CDR1 and CDR2: MDHEN, SYDVKM. CDR3 length: 12 residues. The CDR3 coding sequence is TGTGCCAGCGGAGACAGGAAAGATGAGCAGTTCTTC. Protein: CASGDRKDEQFF.

This clonotype was seen only a few times. The gene calls are TRBV5-1 and TRBJ2-1; D ambiguous. This CDR3 is built from 14 residues. Trimming took 4 bases from V and 6 from J, leaving 14 bases between them. Germline values: CDR1 SGHRS, CDR2 YFSETQ. As DNA, the CDR3 is TGCGCCAGCAGCCCGCCCCCCGACTTCAATGAGCAGTTCTTC. Residues: CASSPPPDFNEQFF.

Notes on this clonotype: Mismatch with germline at one junction end may stem from a read error. The J gene is TRBJ1-1, the V gene TRBV7-6; 9 positions match TRBD1. This CDR3 contains 15 residues. Germline V gene lookup returns CDR1 SGHVS and CDR2 FNYEAQ. The CDR3 bases are TGTGCCATCAGCTGGGGACAGGGAGGAGGCACTGAAGCTTTCTTT. This gives the protein CAISWGQGGGTEAFF.

The rearrangement uses TRBV6-2 or TRBV6-3 and TRBJ2-4; D not resolved. The germline V gene has CDR1 MNHEY and CDR2 SVGEGT. CDR3 size: 12 residues. Trimming removed 5 bases at V and 4 bases at J, with 6 bases between. The chain's CDR3 is CASSDWKNIQYF. The CDR3 region has the DNA TGTGCCAGCAGTGACTGGAAAAACATTCAGTACTTC.

This clonotype was found a few times. V is TRBV27 and J is TRBJ1-5; 12 nucleotides match TRBD1. The CDR3 is 16 residues long. Trimming cost V 4 bases and J 2 bases; bases outside gene matches: 3. The germline V gene encodes CDR1 MNHEY and CDR2 SMNVEV (reference sequence). The CDR3 loop reads CASSYGTGGGNQPQHF. The CDR3 nucleotides are TGTGCCAGCAGTTACGGGACAGGGGGCGGCAATCAGCCCCAGCATTTT.

The chain uses TRBV4-1 and TRBJ2-4; D is perhaps TRBD1 (5 bases). The germline CDR1 and CDR2 sequences are MGHRA and YSYEKL. CDR3 length: 17 residues. Trimming cost V 0 bases and J 3 bases, with 15 bases left between them. The CDR3, as DNA: TGCGCCAGCAGCCAAGATGACGGCAGGGCAGACAAAAACATTCAGTACTTC. This codes for CASSQDDGRADKNIQYF.

This clonotype appeared a few times. The chain carries TRBV4-1 and TRBJ2-3; D may be TRBD1 (6 bases). V lost 1 base, J lost 1 base, and 12 bases lay in between. Germline CDR1 and CDR2: MGHRA and YSYEKL. The CDR3 is made up of 16 amino acids. CDR3 coding DNA: TGCGCCAGCAGCCAAGGGGGGCTGGGGGGCACAGATACGCAGTATTTT. Its translation is CASSQGGLGGTDTQYF.